Listed below are T cell receptor beta chains from one sample, sequenced in a study of blood T cell repertoires in COVID-19. This table comes from immunoSEQ multiplex PCR, and its TCRdb copy is limited to in-frame clones, with some not included. In the table there are a few hundred thousand clones, about 87% of which are singletons. Sequenced material: peripheral blood. Receptors originate from a woman aged 50 to 60 who had recovered from COVID-19. The CDR3 runs from the conserved cysteine through the conserved F or W. A D gene is named only where the DNA matches it firmly. Clone size appears in some rows only: once, few, many, or a class for an expanded clone.

j_call: TRBJ1-1
v_call: TRBV5-5
cdr3_length: 16
clone_size: NA
d_call: TRBD1
cdr3_nt: TGTGCCAGCAGCTTGGAACCGACAGGGGGATACACTGAAGCTTTCTTT
cdr3_aa: CASSLEPTGGYTEAFF

j_call: TRBJ1-2
v_call: TRBV7-9
cdr3_length: 14
clone_size: NA
d_call: TRBD1
cdr3_nt: TGTGCCAGCAGCTCCCAGGGACAGGGCTATGGCTACACCTTC
cdr3_aa: CASSSQGQGYGYTF

j_call: TRBJ1-2
v_call: TRBV28
cdr3_length: 14
clone_size: NA
d_call: NA
cdr3_nt: TGTGCCAGCAGTTTAGGGCACTCTAACTATGGCTACACCTTC
cdr3_aa: CASSLGHSNYGYTF

j_call: TRBJ2-7
v_call: TRBV4-3
cdr3_length: 15
clone_size: NA
d_call: NA
cdr3_nt: TGCGCCAGCAGCCGCGGGGGCGGGGGAGGATACGAGCAGTACTTC
cdr3_aa: CASSRGGGGGYEQYF

j_call: TRBJ1-5
v_call: TRBV28
cdr3_length: 19
clone_size: NA
d_call: TRBD1
cdr3_nt: TGTGCCAGCAGTTTATCGGCCAGGGGGCGATTTTTTAGCAATCAGCCCCAGCATTTT
cdr3_aa: CASSLSARGRFFSNQPQHF

j_call: TRBJ1-1
v_call: TRBV2
cdr3_length: 13
clone_size: NA
d_call: TRBD1
cdr3_nt: TGTGCCAGCAGGGGACAGGGGAACACTGAAGCTTTCTTT
cdr3_aa: CASRGQGNTEAFF

j_call: TRBJ1-2
v_call: TRBV5-6
cdr3_length: 15
clone_size: NA
d_call: NA
cdr3_nt: TGTGCCAGCAGCTTGTTCTCACAGGGAAACTATGGCTACACCTTC
cdr3_aa: CASSLFSQGNYGYTF

j_call: TRBJ1-1
v_call: TRBV7-9
cdr3_length: 18
clone_size: NA
d_call: NA
cdr3_nt: TGTGCCAGCAGCTTGTCAGGAGGTTTCCATGCGGAGAACACTGAAGCTTTCTTT
cdr3_aa: CASSLSGGFHAENTEAFF

j_call: TRBJ2-6
v_call: TRBV7-6
cdr3_length: 19
clone_size: NA
d_call: TRBD2
cdr3_nt: TGTGCCAGCAGCTTAAGAGCTAGCGGGAGTTCGGACGGGGCCAACGTCCTGACTTTC
cdr3_aa: CASSLRASGSSDGANVLTF

j_call: TRBJ1-1
v_call: TRBV7-9
cdr3_length: 15
clone_size: NA
d_call: NA
cdr3_nt: TGTGCCAGCAGCCCCTACGCGAATGGAGGCGCTGAAGCTTTCTTT
cdr3_aa: CASSPYANGGAEAFF

j_call: TRBJ1-2
v_call: TRBV7-9
cdr3_length: 14
clone_size: NA
d_call: NA
cdr3_nt: TGTGCCAGCAGCCCTGGGCAGGTCACCTATGGCTACACCTTC
cdr3_aa: CASSPGQVTYGYTF

j_call: TRBJ2-3
v_call: TRBV14
cdr3_length: 16
clone_size: NA
d_call: NA
cdr3_nt: TGTGCCAGCAGCCAAGATCCAGTTATCGGGGCAGATACGCAGTATTTT
cdr3_aa: CASSQDPVIGADTQYF

j_call: TRBJ1-5
v_call: TRBV5-1
cdr3_length: 13
clone_size: NA
d_call: NA
cdr3_nt: TGCGCCAGCAGCTTAACCGGGAATCAGCCCCAGCATTTT
cdr3_aa: CASSLTGNQPQHF

j_call: TRBJ1-2
v_call: TRBV6-6
cdr3_length: 13
clone_size: NA
d_call: NA
cdr3_nt: TGTGCCAGCAGTACCGGGGGGACCTATGGCTACACCTTC
cdr3_aa: CASSTGGTYGYTF

j_call: TRBJ2-1
v_call: TRBV29-1
cdr3_length: 15
clone_size: NA
d_call: TRBD1
cdr3_nt: TGCAGCGCAAGGAGGACAGGGGGATCCTACAATGAGCAGTTCTTC
cdr3_aa: CSARRTGGSYNEQFF

j_call: TRBJ2-7
v_call: TRBV5-4
cdr3_length: 13
clone_size: NA
d_call: NA
cdr3_nt: TGTGCCAGCAGCCCCTCCCGGGGGGCTGAGCAGTACTTC
cdr3_aa: CASSPSRGAEQYF

j_call: TRBJ1-2
v_call: TRBV4-1
cdr3_length: 15
clone_size: NA
d_call: TRBD1
cdr3_nt: TGCGCCAGCAGCCCACCGGACAGGGGAAGGGATGGCTACACCTTC
cdr3_aa: CASSPPDRGRDGYTF

j_call: TRBJ1-4
v_call: TRBV5-1
cdr3_length: 16
clone_size: NA
d_call: TRBD1
cdr3_nt: TGCGCCAGCAGCTCGTCAGGGGGCATGGGAGTTGAAAAACTGTTTTTT
cdr3_aa: CASSSSGGMGVEKLFF

j_call: TRBJ2-3
v_call: TRBV7-8
cdr3_length: 12
clone_size: NA
d_call: NA
cdr3_nt: TGTGCCAGCAGCCCCACTCGAGATACGCAGTATTTT
cdr3_aa: CASSPTRDTQYF

j_call: TRBJ2-3
v_call: TRBV7-3
cdr3_length: 14
clone_size: once
d_call: NA
cdr3_nt: TGTGCCAGCAGCCACCCGGGGGGCACAGATACGCAGTATTTT
cdr3_aa: CASSHPGGTDTQYF

j_call: TRBJ1-4
v_call: TRBV5-6
cdr3_length: 15
clone_size: once
d_call: TRBD1
cdr3_nt: TGTGCCAGCAGCTTTTTACAGGGGGTGAATGAAAAACTGTTTTTT
cdr3_aa: CASSFLQGVNEKLFF

j_call: TRBJ2-5
v_call: TRBV18
cdr3_length: 13
clone_size: NA
d_call: TRBD1
cdr3_nt: TGTGCCAGCTCACCACAGGGGGCAGAGACCCAGTACTTC
cdr3_aa: CASSPQGAETQYF

j_call: TRBJ2-3
v_call: TRBV9
cdr3_length: 17
clone_size: NA
d_call: TRBD2
cdr3_nt: TGTGCCAGCAGCGTAGGGAGCGGGGGCAGTGCGGGAGATACGCAGTATTTT
cdr3_aa: CASSVGSGGSAGDTQYF

j_call: TRBJ2-7
v_call: TRBV18
cdr3_length: 15
clone_size: NA
d_call: NA
cdr3_nt: TGTGCCAGCTCACGGGGGGGCCACCTCCAGGGCGAGCAGTACTTC
cdr3_aa: CASSRGGHLQGEQYF

j_call: TRBJ1-5
v_call: TRBV28
cdr3_length: 15
clone_size: NA
d_call: TRBD1
cdr3_nt: TGTGCCAGCAGTTGGACCAGGGGGAGCAATCAGCCCCAGCATTTT
cdr3_aa: CASSWTRGSNQPQHF

j_call: TRBJ1-1
v_call: TRBV28
cdr3_length: 17
clone_size: NA
d_call: NA
cdr3_nt: TGTGCCAGCAGTTTACAGAGAGGGACATTCTCCAACACTGAAGCTTTCTTT
cdr3_aa: CASSLQRGTFSNTEAFF

j_call: TRBJ2-2
v_call: TRBV7-3
cdr3_length: 15
clone_size: NA
d_call: NA
cdr3_nt: TGTGCCAGCAGCTTACTAGCGCAGAACACCGGGGAGCTGTTTTTT
cdr3_aa: CASSLLAQNTGELFF

j_call: TRBJ2-7
v_call: TRBV27
cdr3_length: 14
clone_size: NA
d_call: NA
cdr3_nt: TGTGCCAGCAGTCCACAGGGTAAGCGGTACGAGCAGTACTTC
cdr3_aa: CASSPQGKRYEQYF

j_call: TRBJ2-3
v_call: TRBV27
cdr3_length: 13
clone_size: once
d_call: NA
cdr3_nt: TGTGCCAGCAGTTTAAGGTCGAGGTATACGCAGTATTTT
cdr3_aa: CASSLRSRYTQYF

j_call: TRBJ1-3
v_call: TRBV5-6
cdr3_length: 14
clone_size: NA
d_call: NA
cdr3_nt: TGTGCCAGCAGCTTCCGGGAGGCTGGAAACACCATATATTTT
cdr3_aa: CASSFREAGNTIYF

j_call: TRBJ1-2
v_call: TRBV12-3/TRBV12-4
cdr3_length: 13
clone_size: NA
d_call: NA
cdr3_nt: TGTGCCAGCGGAACAGGGATCAACTATGGCTACACCTTC
cdr3_aa: CASGTGINYGYTF

j_call: TRBJ1-2
v_call: TRBV14
cdr3_length: 14
clone_size: once
d_call: NA
cdr3_nt: TGTGCCAGCAGCCAAGATGGGAGGGGGACTGGCTACACCTTC
cdr3_aa: CASSQDGRGTGYTF

j_call: TRBJ1-3
v_call: TRBV6-5
cdr3_length: 15
clone_size: NA
d_call: TRBD1
cdr3_nt: TGTGCCAGCAGTTACTCGGACAGGGCTGGAAACACCATATATTTT
cdr3_aa: CASSYSDRAGNTIYF

j_call: TRBJ1-4
v_call: TRBV7-2
cdr3_length: 15
clone_size: NA
d_call: NA
cdr3_nt: TGTGCCAGCAGCTTATACAGGCTATCTAATGAAAAACTGTTTTTT
cdr3_aa: CASSLYRLSNEKLFF

j_call: TRBJ2-7
v_call: TRBV27
cdr3_length: 15
clone_size: NA
d_call: TRBD1
cdr3_nt: TGTGCCAGCAGGCCCGGGACAGGGAATCCCTACGAGCAGTACTTC
cdr3_aa: CASRPGTGNPYEQYF

j_call: TRBJ2-3
v_call: TRBV2
cdr3_length: 14
clone_size: NA
d_call: NA
cdr3_nt: TGTGCCAGCAGTGAGCGCCAGGGGCGAGATACGCAGTATTTT
cdr3_aa: CASSERQGRDTQYF

j_call: TRBJ1-4
v_call: TRBV4-3
cdr3_length: 15
clone_size: NA
d_call: TRBD1
cdr3_nt: TGCGCCAGCAGCCCTACAGGGGCGGGTAATGAAAAACTGTTTTTT
cdr3_aa: CASSPTGAGNEKLFF

j_call: TRBJ2-7
v_call: TRBV19
cdr3_length: 16
clone_size: NA
d_call: TRBD2
cdr3_nt: TGTGCCAGTAGTATAGGTCCCAGCGGGGTATCGTACGAGCAGTACTTC
cdr3_aa: CASSIGPSGVSYEQYF

j_call: TRBJ2-3
v_call: TRBV9
cdr3_length: 16
clone_size: NA
d_call: TRBD2
cdr3_nt: TGTGCCAGCAGCGTAGCTGGGCTAGCGGGCACAGATACGCAGTATTTT
cdr3_aa: CASSVAGLAGTDTQYF

j_call: TRBJ2-7
v_call: TRBV5-1
cdr3_length: 14
clone_size: few
d_call: NA
cdr3_nt: TGCGCCAGCAGCTCCTCGATTCAGGGAGGAGAGCAGTACTTC
cdr3_aa: CASSSSIQGGEQYF

j_call: TRBJ2-7
v_call: TRBV7-9
cdr3_length: 12
clone_size: NA
d_call: NA
cdr3_nt: TGTGCCAGCAGCTTAATCAGCTACGAGCAGTACTTC
cdr3_aa: CASSLISYEQYF

j_call: TRBJ1-4
v_call: TRBV7-2
cdr3_length: 14
clone_size: NA
d_call: NA
cdr3_nt: TGTGCCAGCAGCGAAGGGAGGTCCGATGAAAAACTGTTTTTT
cdr3_aa: CASSEGRSDEKLFF

j_call: TRBJ1-5
v_call: TRBV29-1
cdr3_length: 14
clone_size: NA
d_call: TRBD1
cdr3_nt: TGCAGCGTGGGGACAGGGGAAGCTGGTCAGCCCCAGCATTTT
cdr3_aa: CSVGTGEAGQPQHF

j_call: TRBJ1-2
v_call: TRBV27
cdr3_length: 19
clone_size: NA
d_call: NA
cdr3_nt: TGTGCCAGCAGTCCCTACCGCGGGGGCTCGGGAAGCTCCCACTATGGCTACACCTTC
cdr3_aa: CASSPYRGGSGSSHYGYTF

j_call: TRBJ1-1
v_call: TRBV6-6
cdr3_length: 15
clone_size: NA
d_call: TRBD1
cdr3_nt: TGTGCCAGCAGACAAGACAGGGGGACGAACACTGAAGCTTTCTTT
cdr3_aa: CASRQDRGTNTEAFF

j_call: TRBJ1-2
v_call: TRBV9
cdr3_length: 13
clone_size: NA
d_call: NA
cdr3_nt: TGTGCCAGCAGCGTAGTAATGACAGGAGCGGAGACCTTC
cdr3_aa: CASSVVMTGAETF

j_call: TRBJ2-2
v_call: TRBV7-7
cdr3_length: 15
clone_size: NA
d_call: TRBD1
cdr3_nt: TGTGCTAGCAGCTTAGACAGGGCCGACACCGGGGAGCTGTTTTTT
cdr3_aa: CASSLDRADTGELFF

j_call: TRBJ1-1
v_call: TRBV3-1/TRBV3-2
cdr3_length: 16
clone_size: NA
d_call: TRBD1
cdr3_nt: TGTGCCAGCAGCCAAGAGGACAGGGGGAGGAACACTGAAGCTTTCTTT
cdr3_aa: CASSQEDRGRNTEAFF

j_call: TRBJ2-3
v_call: TRBV19
cdr3_length: 15
clone_size: NA
d_call: TRBD1
cdr3_nt: TGTGCCAGTAGTCAGGGGGCAGGGAGCACAGATACGCAGTATTTT
cdr3_aa: CASSQGAGSTDTQYF

j_call: TRBJ2-3
v_call: TRBV30
cdr3_length: 18
clone_size: NA
d_call: TRBD2
cdr3_nt: TGTGCCTGGAATCACGCTAGCGGGGGGACCCCCTTCACAGATACGCAGTATTTT
cdr3_aa: CAWNHASGGTPFTDTQYF

j_call: TRBJ2-2
v_call: TRBV24-1
cdr3_length: 14
clone_size: NA
d_call: NA
cdr3_nt: TGTGCCACCAGTGATCGACAGTACACCGGGGAGCTGTTTTTT
cdr3_aa: CATSDRQYTGELFF